This TCR beta chain was profiled in a study of blood T cell repertoires in COVID-19 (TCRdb year 2020). About the investigation overall: Samples from collaborators originated in the United States, Italy and Spain and spanned both the acute and convalescent phases of COVID-19. The prospective study material was composed of cDNA or gDNA derived from T cells, B-cell-depleted T cells, or PBMCs. The dataset comprised deeply sampled blood TCRbeta repertoires from subjects exposed to, actively infected with, or recovered from COVID-19. A freely available public database, intended as a resource for researchers studying the immune response to SARS-CoV-2, is where the repertoires were released. The samples were drawn from the first 160 participants of the ongoing ImmuneRACE study and from 1,200 or so subjects provided by 6 global collaborators. Nearly every sample came with metadata listing a de-identified subject ID, COVID-19 status, age in years and sex. Where available, HLA class I and class II types were obtained from metadata supplied by the sample provider rather than from assay-based typing.

CDR1 and CDR2 (KGHSH, LQKENI) derive from the germline V gene. V lost 3 bases and J lost 7 bases, and the count of bases not matched to a germline gene is 16. The CDR3 runs 18 amino acids, cysteine and phenylalanine included. Solely the CDR3 DNA is kept, with 54 bases framed from the first base. One collaborating source in Seattle enrolled patients during active infection and followed them longitudinally through the course of disease. The collaborating institutions used their own protocols to collect whole blood in K2EDTA tubes. For TCRbeta analysis, collaborators shipped samples as frozen whole blood, isolated PBMCs, or DNA extracted from either of those sample types. For this clone: The antigen it recognizes is unknown. Base quality data are lacking; no much larger clone is found one base away.

The immunoSEQ Assay, a bias-controlled multiplex PCR, was used to amplify TCRbeta CDR3 regions from genomic DNA. The paper's data handling went like this. Within the assay, amplification of reference gene primers was used to estimate how many nucleated cells each sample contained. To quantify the absolute abundance of each unique TCRbeta CDR3 rearrangement, sequence reads were collapsed and filtered. For each sample, productive Simpson clonality was calculated as the square root of Simpson's diversity index across productive rearrangements. In TCRdb, the immuneACCESS table is reduced to in-frame sequences with V and J assigned. These tables do not hold every clone; where another copy was compared, an unresolved V gene accounts for under half, and the others remain unexplained. For V, J and clone size, that table is used; D and trimming come from the DNA. A total of about 170,000 clones appear in this sample, over 80% of them only once. Of the sample, around 8.9% is held by the ten largest clones.

Overall results and qualifications from the work: How much clinical and demographic metadata was included differed by source and by participant, and the metadata was provided uncurated.

Material for sequencing was peripheral blood. The chain links TRBV18 with TRBJ2-1, with 9 junctional bases fitting TRBD2. The sequence was obtained from a woman older than 75 with COVID-19, enrolled during active disease. The CDR3 region has the sequence CASSPAQGRLAGTNEQFF. The sequenced DNA is TGTGCCAGCTCACCTGCCCAGGGTAGGCTAGCGGGGACAAATGAGCAGTTCTTC. The full variable domain, with segments outside the CDR3 supplied by the reference TRBV18 and TRBJ2-1 proteins, appears as NAGVMQNPRHLVRRRGQEARLRCSPMKGHSHVYWYRQLPEEGLKFMVYLQKENIIDESGMPKERFSAEFPKEGPSILRIQQVVRGDSAAYFCASSPAQGRLAGTNEQFFGPGTRLTVL.